This T cell receptor beta chain originates from a study of CD8 T cells in ankylosing spondylitis (dated by TCRdb to about 2017). Background for the entire study: To find TCR variants linked to disease, the study profiled T cell receptor beta repertoires in ankylosing spondylitis patients and healthy donors. In total, the full study cohort was made up of roughly 100 healthy donors and 25 ankylosing spondylitis patients. Samples of peripheral blood were taken, and for ankylosing spondylitis patients, synovial fluid was collected as well.

What the research found in general, with its limitations: Some motif variants were previously reported in synovial fluid and blood of reactive arthritis patients, suggesting common disease-initiation mechanisms. Significant enrichment of the disease-linked clones was reported in matched synovial fluid samples from ankylosing spondylitis patients. In peripheral blood, the disease-linked clones were found at relatively low frequencies and had a CD8+ phenotype. A TCR beta motif made up of several highly homologous amino acid variants appeared to be characteristic of blood from ankylosing spondylitis patients.

Sequencing was performed on an Illumina HiSeq 2500. Quantitative 5'-RACE with molecular barcodes was used to prepare TCR beta libraries. The original pipeline was this. A new computational method based on a probabilistic model of VDJ rearrangement was used to identify disease-linked TCR variants. TCRdb applied fastp at Q25 and MiXCR to the public reads, then kept only in-frame beta chains. For every CDR3 protein sequence, its rows merge into one entry that carries the most common genes and DNA. V and J calls and clone size were set by TCRdb, not the authors. The sample data list roughly 230,000 distinct CDR3 sequences, and roughly 8% of these were observed just once. The top ten hold around 4.4% of the sample. About this clonotype: This clone's antigen is unknown. The sample holds no much larger clone one base away, and base qualities are not on file.

Input material: blood, either unsorted or a sorted T cell fraction (not recorded which). The sequence came from a female donor with ankylosing spondylitis or in good health (not recorded which).

The CDR3 here reads CASSQTGTGGIGQHF. The nucleotide sequence reads as follows: TGTGCCAGCAGCCAGACCGGGACAGGGGGCATAGGCCAGCATTTT. This receptor chain uses TRBV3-1 and TRBJ1-5; TRBD1 agrees with 12 junctional bases. The germline V gene (reference sequence) provides CDR1 LGHDT and CDR2 YNNKEL. V has 3 bases trimmed and J has 12 bases trimmed; junction bases matching no gene number 9. CDR3 length: 15 amino acids, cysteine to phenylalanine. CDR3 DNA only is kept here, 45 bases in frame from base 1.